This T cell receptor beta chain comes out of a study of cytomegalovirus exposure and HLA in healthy donors (dated by TCRdb to 2016 to 2017). In the study overall: In an earlier analysis of several hundred of the donors, 276 Gb of sequence data and 90 million to 120 million unique TCR beta sequences from approximately 180 million T cells were reported. Roughly 300 gigabases of sequencing data and around 87 million unique TCR sequences were included in an early release covering several hundred HLA-typed donors. Of the roughly 390 genotyped donors, about 84% fell in the genetic ancestry cluster associated with self-reported Caucasian donors. The aim of the study was to test whether cataloging public T cell receptors could identify signatures of past pathogen exposure. The T cell repertoires of roughly 660 subjects were profiled by immunosequencing and related to cytomegalovirus serostatus. A separate validation cohort of 100 to 150 different subjects was used in addition to the 666-subject first cohort. High-throughput TCR immunosequencing, statistical association of individual TCRs with disease status, and machine learning were combined to predict cytomegalovirus infection status. A later analysis re-examined previously published TCR beta repertoires from just over 650 donors and added high-resolution HLA genotyping to investigate patterns of TCR occurrence. Rather than using new phenotypic data, the later analysis identified candidate immune exposures from TCR beta sequences and from how often those sequences occurred across donors. In an earlier analysis of more than 550 of the donors, high-throughput TCR beta sequencing was used to judge whether each TCR beta V gene segment behaved as functional or pseudogenic. Donor age, sex, ethnicity and CMV serostatus were compiled together with the repertoire data. A later genetic analysis used genome-wide SNP genotypes for 398 of the 666 donors, treating that subset as a discovery cohort. All discovery cohort repertoires had been generated on a single sequencing platform. HLA typing covered class I and class II loci at four-digit resolution. Typing coverage differed by locus: A, B, C, DRB1 and DQB1 were typed in about 620-630 donors, DQA1 in 522, DPA1 in approximately 610, and DPB1 in 450 to 480. Roughly five DR-DQ haplotypes were handled as single units for association and clustering because linkage in the cohort was strong. On average, roughly 250,000 unique TCR beta nucleotide sequences were sequenced per donor among a few hundred genotyped donors of the cohort, with roughly 18% of those sequences being non-productive.

V was cut back by 2 bases and J by 3 bases, leaving a gap of 9 bases between them. Counted from cysteine to phenylalanine, this CDR3 has 14 amino acids. Only the CDR3 region is kept as DNA, spanning 42 bases read in frame from base 1. Looking up the germline V gene yields CDR1 MNHEY and CDR2 SVGAGI. Library construction relied on the immunoSEQ multiplex PCR assay. For the multiplex PCR, a mixture combining 60 forward primers for TCR Vbeta segments and 13 reverse primers for TCR Jbeta segments was used. A multiplex PCR assay on genomic DNA amplified the CDR3 region of rearranged TCR beta genes. The Illumina HiSeq System was used to sequence the amplified TCR beta libraries as 87-base-pair reads. From the authors' description of their analysis: In a later analysis, 70 million to 95 million unique TCR beta chains were counted across the approximately 640 repertoires, and around 11 million of these chains were shared by at least two donors. Raw reads were error-corrected and collapsed into unique sequences by a nearest-neighbor algorithm in which closely related sequences were merged to remove PCR and sequencing errors. V, D and J gene segments were assigned by aligning CDR3 sequences to IMGT reference sequences. For a sequence to be retained, a match of at least six nucleotides to both a V gene segment and a J gene segment was required. A rearrangement was called productive if the CDR3 had no stop codons and remained in frame with V and J, and every other rearrangement was called non-productive. CDR3 was defined according to IMGT convention as the region running from the second conserved V-encoded cysteine to the conserved J-encoded phenylalanine. The earlier analysis of about 530 of the donors excluded any sequence lacking an unambiguous match to a single V gene segment. In an earlier analysis of a few hundred of the donors, V segments were called functional above 56.7% productive rearrangements and were called segregating when the between-donor standard deviation exceeded 5%. To diagnose cytomegalovirus status from the catalog of TCR beta chain sequences, a statistical classification framework was built. In a later analysis, TCR nucleotide sequences were compared against IMGT/GENE-DB human TR gene sequences so that V and J genes could be assigned. Using the TCRdist pipeline, a later analysis assigned CDR3 sequences along with most-parsimonious VDJ recombination scenarios. In a later analysis, each TCR beta chain was defined by its CDR3 amino acid sequence together with its V-gene family, and reads lacking a unique V-gene family were excluded. To address suspected cross-contamination and a sequencing artifact, a later analysis removed 592 highly shared, low-generation-probability nucleotide sequences. In a later analysis, a clonal expansion index for each public chain was calculated from normalized within-repertoire ranks of inferred template counts. A later analysis computed generation probabilities with a VDJ recombination model fitted to out-of-frame rearrangements, and checked the results against IGoR. Hypergeometric tests were used in a later analysis to score TCR-TCR, TCR-HLA and TCR-CMV co-occurrence, with a repertoire-size bias correction applied to the TCR pairs. False discovery rates were estimated in a later analysis by permuting HLA or CMV assignments 20 times. In a later analysis, co-occurring TCRs were grouped with DBSCAN, and TCRdist sequence similarity was added when clustering was performed within HLA-allele-positive subsets. Co-occurrence clustering excluded repertoires with fewer than 30,000 or more than 120,000 public chains, plus five with anomalous nucleotide sharing. Entries here come from immuneACCESS through TCRdb and include only in-frame sequences with V and J called. Some clones fail to appear in such tables; in the studies checked, an unresolved V gene covers under half of the shortfall, and the cause of the remainder is unknown. V and J calls and clone size are copied from that table; D and trimming were computed from the DNA. The sample table contains 250,000 to 300,000 clones; only one count was recorded for around four fifths of them. The biggest ten clones account for roughly 2% of the sample.

With regard to this clone: Its antigen specificity is not known. Base qualities are missing; no much larger clone stands one base away.

The cohort consisted of some 730 healthy bone marrow donors. All cohort members were sampled while nominally healthy, although unrecorded immune exposures were likely present. The donor tested CMV seropositive and was one of the 289 seropositive cohort members. A peripheral blood sample was provided by each donor, and peripheral blood mononuclear cells were used for TCR beta sequencing. The Qiagen DNeasy Blood Extraction Kit was used to extract genomic DNA from the blood cell samples. The full study reports these points: A further reported finding was that TCR beta sequences accurately predicted the HLA-A and HLA-B alleles for most subjects in the first cohort. According to a later analysis, most CMV-associated TCR beta chains appeared to be HLA-restricted, and the HLA associations seemed to be driven largely by CMV exposure. An earlier analysis of around 540 of the donors showed that most TCR beta V segments appeared in productive rearrangements either about 90% or about 30% of the time, which broadly matched IMGT annotations. The 87-base-pair reads could not distinguish some IMGT-functional V segments, including TRBV6-2 and TRBV6-3, so those segments were excluded. Compared with equally common non-associated chains, HLA-associated TCR beta chains in a later analysis were more clonally expanded and had lower generation probabilities. A later analysis associated 16,951 TCR beta sequences with specific HLA alleles at a false discovery rate of 0.05. Three of the identified cytomegalovirus-associated TCR beta chains were confirmed in vitro to be specific for cytomegalovirus antigens. The sequencing pipeline was judged likely to have produced a cluster of highly shared sequence variants as a technical artifact. Presence/absence analyses assumed roughly uniform sequencing depth across donors, an assumption that may not hold. According to the authors, the approach could potentially be generalized to other disease states and immunological phenotypes. Because some donors lacked HLA typing at each locus, the association tests relied only on the typed subset. A total of about 180 TCR beta chains were listed by the study as associated with cytomegalovirus. About 15 rarely observed V segments, including chromosome 9 orphons, were excluded from the earlier analysis of approximately 600 of the donors because counts were too low. In a later analysis, TCR association rates were found to vary across HLA loci, with the most associated TCRs seen for DRB1 alleles and the fewest for HLA-C alleles. Correlated functional status among segregating V segments might reflect linkage disequilibrium, but an unknown experimental factor could not be ruled out. According to a later analysis, parvovirus B19, influenza, CMV and Epstein-Barr virus appeared linked to several top co-occurrence clusters. Immune exposure information for the cohort was limited to CMV serostatus. Cytomegalovirus status was reported to be diagnosed by the classifier with high specificity and sensitivity in both the original and validation cohorts. Strong co-occurrence of HLA alleles, especially DR and DQ, made assigning TCR associations to individual alleles difficult. In a later genetic analysis, fewer N-insertions in productive TCRs were reported among donors in an Asian-associated ancestry cluster than the approximately 710-donor mean. In a later genetic analysis, a missense DCLRE1C variant was associated with V-gene and J-gene trimming of TCR beta chains, and the association was replicated in an independent cohort. Across donors, most TCR sequences were observed very rarely, whereas some public TCRs were present in many individuals. Only TCR beta chains were sequenced in this cohort, and the absence of alpha or paired-chain data limited detectable features.

Sequenced sample: PBMCs. The rearranged segments are TRBV6-5 and TRBJ2-3; TRBD1 is a possible D gene, resting on 5 matching bases. The clonotype comes from a woman aged 40 to 50 in good health and CMV-seropositive. The CDR3 protein: CASSYGAETDTQYF. The base sequence is TGTGCCAGCAGTTACGGGGCGGAGACAGATACGCAGTATTTT.